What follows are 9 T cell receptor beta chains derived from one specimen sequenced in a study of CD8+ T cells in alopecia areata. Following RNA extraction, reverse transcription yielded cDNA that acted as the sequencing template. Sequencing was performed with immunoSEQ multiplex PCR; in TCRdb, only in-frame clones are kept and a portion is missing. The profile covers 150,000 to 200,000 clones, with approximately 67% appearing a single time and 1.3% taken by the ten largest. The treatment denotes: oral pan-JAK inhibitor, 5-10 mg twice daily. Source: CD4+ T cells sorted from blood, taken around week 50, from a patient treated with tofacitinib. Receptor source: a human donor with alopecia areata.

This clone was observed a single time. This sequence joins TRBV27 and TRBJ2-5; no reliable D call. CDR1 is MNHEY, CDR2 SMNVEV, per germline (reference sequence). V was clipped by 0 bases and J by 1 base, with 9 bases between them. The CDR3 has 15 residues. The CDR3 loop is CASSLSYSTQETQYF. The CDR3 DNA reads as TGTGCCAGCAGTTTATCGTACAGTACCCAAGAGACCCAGTACTTC.

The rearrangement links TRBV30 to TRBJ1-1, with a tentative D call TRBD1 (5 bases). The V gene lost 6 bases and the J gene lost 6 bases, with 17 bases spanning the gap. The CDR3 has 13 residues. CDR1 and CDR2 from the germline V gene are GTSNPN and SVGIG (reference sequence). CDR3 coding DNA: TGTGCCTGTAAACAGGATACTTTTTCTGAAGCTTTCTTT. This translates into CACKQDTFSEAFF.

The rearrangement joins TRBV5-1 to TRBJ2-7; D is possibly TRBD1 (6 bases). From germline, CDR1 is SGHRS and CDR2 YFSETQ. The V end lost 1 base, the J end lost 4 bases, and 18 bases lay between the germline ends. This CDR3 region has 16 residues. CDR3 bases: TGCGCCAGCAGCTTGAAAAGCTCCGGGACAACATACGAGCAGTACTTC. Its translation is CASSLKSSGTTYEQYF.

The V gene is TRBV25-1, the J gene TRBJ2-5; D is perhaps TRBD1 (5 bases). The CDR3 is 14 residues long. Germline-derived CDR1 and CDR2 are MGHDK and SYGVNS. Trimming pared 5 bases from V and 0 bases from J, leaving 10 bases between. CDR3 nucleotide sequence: TGTGCCAGCAGTAAAACGGACAACCAAGAGACCCAGTACTTC. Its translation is CASSKTDNQETQYF.

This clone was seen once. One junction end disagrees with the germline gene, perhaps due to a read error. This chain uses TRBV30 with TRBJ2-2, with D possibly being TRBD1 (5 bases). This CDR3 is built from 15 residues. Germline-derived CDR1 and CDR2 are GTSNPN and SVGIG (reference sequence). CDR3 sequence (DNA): TGTGCCTGGAGATTTGGCGCAGGGAACGCCGGGGAGCTGTTTTTT. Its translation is CAWRFGAGNAGELFF.

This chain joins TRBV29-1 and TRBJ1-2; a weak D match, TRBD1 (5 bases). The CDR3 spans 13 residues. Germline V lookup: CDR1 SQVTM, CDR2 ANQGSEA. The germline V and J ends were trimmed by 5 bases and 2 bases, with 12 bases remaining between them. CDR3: CSVPKGFNYGYTF. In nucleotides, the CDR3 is TGCAGCGTTCCTAAGGGGTTCAACTATGGCTACACCTTC.

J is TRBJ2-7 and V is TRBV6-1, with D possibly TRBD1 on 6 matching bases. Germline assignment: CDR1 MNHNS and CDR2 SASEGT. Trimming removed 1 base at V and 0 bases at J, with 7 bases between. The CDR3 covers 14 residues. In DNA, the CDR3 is TGTGCCAGCAGTGAAGACAGGGACTCCTACGAGCAGTACTTC. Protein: CASSEDRDSYEQYF.

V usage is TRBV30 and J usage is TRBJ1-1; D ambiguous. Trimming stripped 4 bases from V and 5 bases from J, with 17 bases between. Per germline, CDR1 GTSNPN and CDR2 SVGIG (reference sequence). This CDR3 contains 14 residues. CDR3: CAWTDPSIRTEAFF. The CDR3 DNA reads TGTGCCTGGACCGACCCCTCAATCAGAACTGAAGCTTTCTTT. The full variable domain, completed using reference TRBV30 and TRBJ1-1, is SQTIHQWPATLVQPVGSPLSLECTVEGTSNPNLYWYRQAAGRGLQLLFYSVGIGQISSEVPQNLSASRPQDRQFILSSKKLLLSDSGFYLCAWTDPSIRTEAFFGQGTRLTVV.

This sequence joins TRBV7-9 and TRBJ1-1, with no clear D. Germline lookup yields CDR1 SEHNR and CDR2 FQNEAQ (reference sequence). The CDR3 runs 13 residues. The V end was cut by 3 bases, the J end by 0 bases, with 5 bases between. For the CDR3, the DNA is TGTGCCAGCAGCTTGTACGTGAACACTGAAGCTTTCTTT. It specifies CASSLYVNTEAFF.